The clone carrying this TCR beta chain was observed a few times. Its antigen is as yet unknown. CDR3 length: 15 amino acids. The V end was cut by 2 bases, the J end by 5 bases, with 16 bases between. Germline assignment: CDR1 SEHNR and CDR2 FQNEAQ (reference sequence). The sample belongs to a study of circulating and synovial CD4+ cells in juvenile arthritis. Libraries were prepared by immunoSEQ multiplex PCR; TCRdb keeps only in-frame clonotypes and omits some of them. The sample includes roughly 1,500 clones, more than 70% of them seen just once. Points from the study as a whole: Some such blood samples were as oligoclonal as synovium.

V and J are TRBV7-9 and TRBJ2-7, with D tentatively TRBD1 (7 bases). The material sequenced was HLA-DR+ CD4+ T cells from blood. Subset defined: circulating pathogenic-like lymphocytes, sorted as HLA-DR+CD14-CD3+CD4+CD25low/- blood T cells. This receptor was obtained from a human patient with juvenile idiopathic arthritis. Some clones in this sample may be carry-over from other donors' samples. CDR3 bases: TGTGCCAGCAGCTTATTGGGGCAGGGGGGTAACGAGCAGTACTTC. The encoded protein is CASSLLGQGGNEQYF.